The next 24 T cell receptor beta chains were all read from a single sample in a study of CD8 T cells in Susac syndrome. A quantity of about 0.5 to 1 ug RNA underwent reverse transcription using random hexamers. TCRdb reanalysed the immunoSEQ multiplex PCR reads using MiXCR and keeps one entry per CDR3 protein. The sample carries tens of thousands of distinct CDR3 sequences, roughly 94% recorded once. Sequenced material: CD4+ T cells from PBMCs. These receptors came from a human donor with Susac syndrome.

For the CDR3, the DNA is TGCAGTGCTAGCGGAGGGGGTCGCTACAATGAGCAGTTCTTC. Amino acid sequence: CSASGGGRYNEQFF. The chain is built from TRBV20-1 and TRBJ2-1; D may match TRBD1 or TRBD2 (6 bases each). Germline CDR1 reads DFQATT; CDR2 reads SNEGSKA (reference sequence). V was cut by 3 bases and J by 3 bases, with 12 bases left in between. This CDR3 spans 14 amino acids.

This clonotype appeared a few times. This chain uses TRBV5-1 with TRBJ2-1; 10 positions agree with TRBD2. The CDR3 consists of 15 residues. Germline V lookup: CDR1 SGHRS, CDR2 YFSETQ. J was trimmed by 8 bases and V by 4 bases; bases with no gene match: 9. The CDR3 bases are TGCGCCAGCAGCCCCGGGGCGGGGACTAGCGATGAGCAGTTCTTC. This encodes CASSPGAGTSDEQFF.

Details on this clonotype: The junction departs from germline at one end; a sequencing error may be responsible. The chain is built from TRBV19 and TRBJ2-2, with a tentative D call TRBD1 (6 bases). Germline lookup yields CDR1 LNHDA and CDR2 SQIVND (reference sequence). The CDR3 extends over 13 amino acids. CDR3 amino acids: CACSLIQGRELFF. In DNA, the CDR3 is TGTGCCTGTAGTCTTATACAGGGCAGGGAGCTGTTTTTT. Combining the CDR3 with reference TRBV19 and TRBJ2-2 gives the whole variable domain DGGITQSPKYLFRKEGQNVTLSCEQNLNHDAMYWYRQDPGQGLRLIYYSQIVNDFQKGDIAEGYSVSREKKESFPLTVTSAQKNPTAFYLCACSLIQGRELFFGEGSRLTVL.

The CDR3 loop reads CASSQDDQPVYGYTF. CDR3 nucleotides: TGTGCCAGCAGCCAAGACGACCAGCCAGTCTATGGCTACACCTTC. This chain joins TRBV4-2 and TRBJ1-2, with D unresolved. This CDR3 has 15 residues. CDR1 and CDR2 from the germline V gene are LGHNA and YNFKEQ. The V end lost 0 bases, the J end lost 4 bases, and 12 bases lay between the germline ends.

The chain recombines TRBV29-1 with TRBJ1-2; tentative D call: TRBD1 (5 bases). V lost 0 bases and J 1 base, leaving 9 bases between the germline ends. Germline V gene sequence: CDR1 SQVTM, CDR2 ANQGSEA. CDR3 size: 14 residues. CDR3 residues: CSVEDRGDNYGYTF. CDR3 sequence (DNA): TGCAGCGTTGAAGATCGGGGCGATAACTATGGCTACACCTTC.

The chain employs TRBV7-9 and TRBJ2-1; D not certain. Germline CDR1 reads SEHNR; CDR2 reads FQNEAQ (reference sequence). CDR3 length: 11 residues. The ends were cut back, 5 bases at V and 6 bases at J, with 5 bases in the middle. DNA of the CDR3: TGTGCCAGCAGCGGGCTCAATGAGCAGTTCTTC. Translated: CASSGLNEQFF.

V and J are TRBV30 and TRBJ1-1, with 7 bases lining up with TRBD1. Trimming removed 4 bases from V and 1 base from J; junction bases left unmatched: 3. This CDR3 comprises 13 residues. Germline-derived CDR1 and CDR2 are GTSNPN and SVGIG (reference sequence). The CDR3 here is CAWTDRANTEAFF. DNA for the CDR3: TGTGCCTGGACCGACAGGGCGAACACTGAAGCTTTCTTT.

The chain employs TRBV9 and TRBJ1-4; 8 nucleotides line up with TRBD1. The CDR3 spans 14 residues. CDR1 SGDLS and CDR2 YYNGEE come from the germline V gene. The J segment lost 8 bases and the V segment lost 2 bases, leaving 5 bases of the junction unmatched. This CDR3 is CASSVGTGGEKLFF. In nucleotides, the CDR3 is TGTGCCAGCAGCGTCGGGACAGGAGGGGAAAAACTGTTTTTT. The full variable domain, in which reference TRBV9 and TRBJ1-4 provide the parts outside the CDR3, is DSGVTQTPKHLITATGQRVTLRCSPRSGDLSVYWYQQSLDQGLQFLIQYYNGEERAKGNILERFSAQQFPDLHSELNLSSLELGDSALYFCASSVGTGGEKLFFGSGTQLSVL.

The chain employs TRBV16 and TRBJ2-7, with 9 bases lining up with TRBD1. V trimming: 1 base; J trimming: 2 bases; junction bases outside the gene matches: 3. The CDR3 loop spans 15 amino acids. CDR1 is KGHSY and CDR2 is FQNENV in the germline V gene. CDR3 protein: CASSQYGTGPYEQYF. DNA for the CDR3: TGTGCCAGCAGCCAATATGGGACAGGGCCCTACGAGCAGTACTTC. The entire variable domain, with the rest obtained from reference TRBV16 and TRBJ2-7, is as follows: GEEVAQTPKHLVRGEGQKAKLYCAPIKGHSYVFWYQQVLKNEFKFLISFQNENVFDETGMPKERFSAKCLPNSPCSLEIQATKLEDSAVYFCASSQYGTGPYEQYFGPGTRLTVT.

The chain is built from TRBV7-2 and TRBJ1-6; D is uncertain. Germline values: CDR1 SGHTA, CDR2 FQGNSA. Trimming left V 1 base short and J 8 bases short, with 15 bases between. This CDR3 is built from 16 residues. The CDR3 DNA reads TGTGCCAGCAGCTTAGGACGAGGACGGGGAGATTCACCCCTCCACTTT. Its protein product is CASSLGRGRGDSPLHF.

This chain links TRBV5-1 with TRBJ2-3; 8 nucleotides match TRBD1. The CDR3 sequence is 15 residues long. Germline V gives CDR1 SGHRS, CDR2 YFSETQ. V was pared by 5 bases and J by 1 base, with 6 bases of the junction left unmatched. CDR3 sequence reads: CASRPPGQGTDTQYF. CDR3 bases: TGCGCCAGCAGGCCACCGGGACAGGGCACAGATACGCAGTATTTT.

The chain combines TRBV6-6 with TRBJ1-5, with D possibly matching TRBD1 (5 bases). Germline CDR1 is MNHNY and CDR2 is SVGAGI (reference sequence). The CDR3 length is 13 residues. The V gene lost 8 bases and the J gene lost 0 bases, with 8 bases spanning the gap. The CDR3 loop reads CASEGTSNQPQHF. The CDR3 DNA reads TGTGCCAGCGAGGGGACTAGCAATCAGCCCCAGCATTTT.

This sequence joins TRBV6-2 or TRBV6-3 and TRBJ2-2; 10 bases align to TRBD1. Germline trimming cut 2 bases from V and 3 bases from J; bases unmatched to any gene: 0. CDR1 and CDR2 from the germline V gene are MNHEY and SVGEGT. This CDR3 is built from 15 residues. The CDR3 nucleotides are TGTGCCAGCAGTTACGGACAGGGGGACACCGGGGAGCTGTTTTTT. It encodes CASSYGQGDTGELFF.

This clonotype was observed once. The V call is TRBV6-5, the J call TRBJ2-7; D call uncertain. CDR3 length: 15 amino acids. Germline loops: CDR1 MNHEY, CDR2 SVGAGI. The V and J ends lost 9 bases and 0 bases respectively, with 18 bases between them. CDR3 coding DNA: TGTGCCAGACCGAGAAGGGCCTCCAGCTCCTACGAGCAGTACTTC. Amino acid sequence: CARPRRASSSYEQYF.

This clonotype appeared once. The chain combines TRBV20-1 with TRBJ2-5; D is possibly TRBD1 or TRBD2 (5 bases each). V gave up 3 bases and J gave up 2 bases, with 13 bases separating them. The germline gives CDR1 DFQATT, CDR2 SNEGSKA (reference sequence). This CDR3 is 14 amino acids long. The CDR3 DNA is TGCAGTGCTAGGGACGAGGGGATACAAGAGACCCAGTACTTC. Protein product: CSARDEGIQETQYF.

This rearrangement joins TRBV15 to TRBJ1-5; D not certain. This CDR3 has 11 residues. The germline V and J ends were trimmed by 8 bases and 5 bases, with 7 bases remaining between them. Looked up from germline, CDR1 is LNHNV and CDR2 is YYDKDF (reference sequence). The chain's CDR3 is CATGRDQPQHF. CDR3 DNA: TGTGCCACCGGAAGGGATCAGCCCCAGCATTTT.

This clonotype was seen more than once but under ten times. The gene calls are TRBV7-9 and TRBJ2-7, with D unresolved. Per the germline V gene, CDR1 is SEHNR and CDR2 is FQNEAQ (reference sequence). The CDR3 consists of 12 residues. V was trimmed by 6 bases and J by 3 bases, leaving 9 bases between them. In DNA, the CDR3 is TGTGCCAGCAGTCTGTGGGGCTACGAGCAGTACTTC. It translates to CASSLWGYEQYF.

The V gene is TRBV3-1, the J gene TRBJ1-5; TRBD1 is a possible D gene (5 bases). There are 13 residues in the CDR3. The V gene's germline CDR1 is LGHDT and CDR2 YNNKEL (reference sequence). The ends were cut back, 3 bases at V and 5 bases at J, with 8 bases in the middle. CDR3 sequence (DNA): TGTGCCAGCAGCCAGCCGACAGATCAGCCCCAGCATTTT. Translating gives CASSQPTDQPQHF.

The chain joins TRBV15 to TRBJ2-5; D is perhaps TRBD1 or TRBD2 (5 bases each). This CDR3 is built from 17 residues. V lost 0 bases to trimming and J lost 2 bases, with 16 bases between them. Germline loops: CDR1 LNHNV, CDR2 YYDKDF (reference sequence). The CDR3 nucleotides are TGTGCCACCAGCAGAGACCTGGCGAGGGGCCGGCAAGAGACCCAGTACTTC. It translates to CATSRDLARGRQETQYF.

The chain is built from TRBV18 and TRBJ1-1; D ambiguous. CDR3 length: 13 amino acids. V lost 2 bases and J 1 base, leaving 5 bases between the germline ends. In germline, CDR1 is KGHSH, CDR2 LQKENI. The CDR3 region has the DNA TGTGCCAGCTCACCAAACTGGAACACTGAAGCTTTCTTT. As protein: CASSPNWNTEAFF.

The V call is TRBV4-1, the J call TRBJ2-3, with 10 bases fitting TRBD2. Germline V lookup: CDR1 MGHRA, CDR2 YSYEKL. V lost 2 bases to trimming and J lost 5 bases; unmatched junction nucleotides: 7. The CDR3 has 16 amino acids. The CDR3 coding sequence is TGCGCCAGCAGCCAATCTAGCGGGGGCCGGATAGATACGCAGTATTTT. It yields the protein CASSQSSGGRIDTQYF.

CDR3 nucleotide sequence: TGTGCCAGCAGCCCCACCGGGACGACATACTACGAGCAGTACTTC. Protein sequence: CASSPTGTTYYEQYF. This rearrangement joins TRBV9 to TRBJ2-7; D is perhaps TRBD1 or TRBD2 (5 bases each). V was pared by 4 bases and J by 3 bases, with 17 bases between. The CDR3 is 15 residues long. Germline CDR1 is SGDLS and CDR2 is YYNGEE.

The chain has TRBV5-1 and TRBJ2-3; 7 nucleotides match TRBD1. The ends lost 0 bases at V and 1 base at J; junction bases unmatched: 2. This CDR3 has 15 residues. Germline assignment: CDR1 SGHRS and CDR2 YFSETQ. The DNA of the CDR3 is TGCGCCAGCAGCTTGGAAGGGGGCCGCACAGATACGCAGTATTTT. Encoded protein: CASSLEGGRTDTQYF. The full variable domain, with the rest looked up from reference TRBV5-1 and TRBJ2-3, is KAGVTQTPRYLIKTRGQQVTLSCSPISGHRSVSWYQQTPGQGLQFLFEYFSETQRNKGNFPGRFSGRQFSNSRSEMNVSTLELGDSALYLCASSLEGGRTDTQYFGPGTRLTVL.

The rearrangement links TRBV29-1 to TRBJ1-2; D might be TRBD1 (5 bases). This CDR3 is 13 amino acids long. CDR1 and CDR2 (germline): SQVTM, ANQGSEA. V lost 3 bases and J 4 bases, leaving 12 bases between the germline ends. CDR3 DNA: TGCAGCGTTGAGGGGCCGGCCGGCTATGGCTACACCTTC. Translating gives CSVEGPAGYGYTF. Looking up the rest from reference TRBV29-1 and TRBJ1-2 gives the full variable domain: SAVISQKPSRDICQRGTSLTIQCQVDSQVTMMFWYRQQPGQSLTLIATANQGSEATYESGFVIDKFPISRPNLTFSTLTVSNMSPEDSSIYLCSVEGPAGYGYTFGSGTRLTVV.